Following are 25 T cell receptor beta chains from one sample sequenced in a study of vaccination and CD4 T cells after COVID-19. The assay that was used to sequence DNA from cultured CD4+ T cells was the Oncomine TCR Beta short-read assay. One entry per CDR3 protein, called by TCRdb with MiXCR from the PCR reads. The sample holds about 26,000 distinct CDR3 sequences, 35% to 50% seen once. Noted treatment: roughly 11-day PBMC culture with coronavirus spike peptide pools or control peptides (ViraFEST assay). These TCRs' antigens remain unknown. Sequencing was done on a sample of CD4+ T cells from blood, cultured in vitro. The receptors shown here come from a human donor who had recovered from COVID-19.

This chain uses TRBV2 with TRBJ2-7, with D unresolved. Germline loops: CDR1 SNHLY, CDR2 FYNNEI. V was pared by 1 base and J by 4 bases, with 8 bases between. The CDR3 length is 13 residues. The CDR3 coding sequence is TGTGCCAGCAGTGAAGGCAGAAATTACGAGCAGTACTTC. Protein: CASSEGRNYEQYF.

This chain uses TRBV20-1 with TRBJ2-3; D not certain. V lost 2 bases and J lost 2, with 5 bases in between. CDR3 length equals 12 residues. The germline V gene has CDR1 DFQATT and CDR2 SNEGSKA (reference sequence). The CDR3 spells CSARRYTDTQYF. The CDR3 nucleotides are TGCAGTGCTAGACGATACACAGATACGCAGTATTTT.

The chain employs TRBV20-1 and TRBJ2-6; possible D gene TRBD2, 7 bases. Germline values: CDR1 DFQATT, CDR2 SNEGSKA (reference sequence). The CDR3 runs 19 residues. Deletions cut 1 base from V and 0 bases from J, with 19 bases between. CDR3 loop: CSARVGGAAFLSGANVLTF. CDR3 coding DNA: TGCAGTGCTAGAGTAGGGGGGGCTGCTTTTCTCTCTGGGGCCAACGTCCTGACTTTC.

V and J are TRBV20-1 and TRBJ2-7; 8 bases agree with TRBD1. After removal of 3 bases from V and 12 bases from J, the junction contained 16 bases not matched to a gene. This CDR3 is 14 amino acids long. Germline V CDR1 and CDR2: DFQATT, SNEGSKA (reference sequence). The CDR3 reads CSARMGTGYPPPYF. CDR3 in DNA: TGCAGTGCTAGGATGGGGACAGGATACCCTCCGCCGTACTTC.

This rearrangement joins TRBV20-1 to TRBJ1-4; D is perhaps TRBD1 (5 bases). Trimming took off 5 bases at V and 8 bases at J, with 21 bases between the two ends. The CDR3 extends over 15 amino acids. Germline V lookup: CDR1 DFQATT, CDR2 SNEGSKA (reference sequence). The CDR3 loop reads CSAPLIAGLGEKLFF. The CDR3 DNA is TGCAGTGCTCCACTAATAGCAGGGCTGGGGGAAAAACTGTTTTTT.

This clonotype appeared a few times. The chain joins TRBV10-1 to TRBJ2-5, with D possibly matching TRBD1 (6 bases). The CDR3 runs 14 residues. The V end was cut by 3 bases, the J end by 4 bases, with 12 bases between. The germline gives CDR1 WNHNN, CDR2 SYGVQD (reference sequence). The CDR3 DNA reads as TGCGCCAGCAGTGATGCGGGCAGGGGAGAGACCCAGTACTTC. Its protein is CASSDAGRGETQYF.

The chain recombines TRBV24-1 with TRBJ1-5, with a tentative D call TRBD1 (6 bases). Germline loops: CDR1 KGHDR, CDR2 SFDVKD. This CDR3 has 15 residues. V dropped 2 bases and J dropped 3 bases, with 10 bases sitting between them. The CDR3 DNA follows: TGTGCCACCAGTGATTCGGACAGCCACAATCAGCCCCAGCATTTT. It yields the protein CATSDSDSHNQPQHF.

The sample holds a few counts of this clonotype. J is TRBJ2-7 and V is TRBV11-3; D possibly uses TRBD1 or TRBD2 (5 bases each). Per germline, CDR1 SGHNT and CDR2 YENEEA. This CDR3 has 16 amino acids. V dropped 5 bases and J dropped 4 bases, with 21 bases sitting between them. The CDR3 nucleotides are TGTGCCAGCAGCCGAGGGAATGGGGTCGGGGCTTACGAGCAGTACTTC. It yields the protein CASSRGNGVGAYEQYF.

This clonotype occurred a few times. The chain combines TRBV4-1 with TRBJ1-2; D remains unclear. CDR1 is MGHRA and CDR2 is YSYEKL in the germline V gene. The V and J ends lost 2 bases and 4 bases respectively, with 8 bases between them. The length of the CDR3 is 13 residues. This chain's CDR3 is CASSQSEAYGYTF. CDR3 DNA sequence: TGCGCCAGCAGCCAAAGTGAGGCCTATGGCTACACCTTC.

CDR3 DNA sequence: TGTGCCATCAGAGGGACGGGCGGCGAGCAGTACTTC. This codes for CAIRGTGGEQYF. The chain carries TRBV10-3 and TRBJ2-7; D is possibly TRBD1 or TRBD2 (5 bases each). Germline V lookup: CDR1 ENHRY, CDR2 SYGVKD. CDR3 length equals 12 residues. V was trimmed by 6 bases and J by 6 bases, leaving 12 bases between them.

The chain uses TRBV14 and TRBJ2-1; weak D call: TRBD2 (5 bases). The germline gives CDR1 SGHDN, CDR2 FVKESK. V lost 4 bases, J lost 10 bases, and 20 bases lay in between. The CDR3 covers 15 residues. The DNA for the CDR3 is TGTGCCAGCAGCCTCCTGGAGAGGGCCCTCGGGGAGCAGTTCTTC. Amino acids: CASSLLERALGEQFF.

The rearrangement uses TRBV19 and TRBJ2-1; 9 bases fit TRBD2. The CDR3 has 14 residues. Germline CDR1 reads LNHDA; CDR2 reads SQIVND (reference sequence). V shed 6 bases, J shed 4 bases, and the junction held 4 bases outside the gene matches. The CDR3, as DNA: TGTGCCAGTAGGATAACTAGCGGGTACAATGAGCAGTTCTTC. This encodes CASRITSGYNEQFF.

The chain combines TRBV5-1 with TRBJ2-3, with TRBD2 matching 7 bases. The CDR3 covers 14 residues. Germline V CDR1 and CDR2: SGHRS, YFSETQ. Germline trimming cut 4 bases from V and 3 bases from J; bases unmatched to any gene: 5. CDR3 protein: CASSPGGGTDTQYF. The CDR3 nucleotides are TGCGCCAGCAGCCCCGGGGGAGGGACAGATACGCAGTATTTT.

V usage is TRBV2 and J usage is TRBJ1-4, with a possible D match to TRBD1 (6 bases). Germline values: CDR1 SNHLY, CDR2 FYNNEI. V was clipped by 6 bases and J by 8 bases, with 16 bases between them. The CDR3 runs 14 residues. CDR3 sequence (DNA): TGTGCCAGCAGAATCAGGGGAGTCAGCGAAAAACTGTTTTTT. The encoded protein is CASRIRGVSEKLFF.

This clonotype appeared a few times. The chain recombines TRBV6-5 with TRBJ2-7; D tentatively fits TRBD1 or TRBD2 (5 bases each). CDR3 length equals 16 residues. Trimming stripped 2 bases from V and 4 bases from J, with 18 bases between. The germline V gene has CDR1 MNHEY and CDR2 SVGAGI. The CDR3 region has the DNA TGTGCCAGCAGTTACGACCAAGGGGCCCGGACTTACGAGCAGTACTTC. This codes for CASSYDQGARTYEQYF.

This clonotype occurred a few times. The chain combines TRBV7-2 with TRBJ1-5; 7 bases are shared with TRBD1. The CDR3 has 15 residues. Germline trimming cut 2 bases from V and 7 bases from J; bases unmatched to any gene: 8. Germline CDR1 reads SGHTA; CDR2 reads FQGNSA. CDR3 sequence: CASSLSRQGGQPQHF. For the CDR3, the DNA is TGTGCCAGCAGCTTATCCCGACAGGGAGGACAGCCCCAGCATTTT. Together with reference TRBV7-2 and TRBJ1-5, the CDR3 gives the full variable domain: GAGVSQSPSNKVTEKGKDVELRCDPISGHTALYWYRQSLGQGLEFLIYFQGNSAPDKSGLPSDRFSAERTGGSVSTLTIQRTQQEDSAVYLCASSLSRQGGQPQHFGDGTRLSIL.

This chain connects TRBV10-1 to TRBJ2-1; no reliable D call. The CDR3 totals 13 residues. Per the germline V gene, CDR1 is WNHNN and CDR2 is SYGVQD (reference sequence). Trimming left V 0 bases short and J 5 bases short, with 5 bases between. CDR3 amino acids: CASSESWDNEQFF. The CDR3 DNA reads TGCGCCAGCAGTGAGTCTTGGGACAATGAGCAGTTCTTC.

This clonotype was picked up a small number of times. This chain uses TRBV30 with TRBJ1-1; D is unclear. Trimming pared 2 bases from V and 4 bases from J, leaving 11 bases between. Per the germline V gene, CDR1 is GTSNPN and CDR2 is SVGIG (reference sequence). This CDR3 spans 13 amino acids. CDR3 sequence: CAWSSGPSTEAFF. DNA for the CDR3: TGTGCCTGGAGTTCGGGCCCGAGCACTGAAGCTTTCTTT. The full variable domain, its missing parts supplied by reference TRBV30 and TRBJ1-1, is SQTIHQWPATLVQPVGSPLSLECTVEGTSNPNLYWYRQAAGRGLQLLFYSVGIGQISSEVPQNLSASRPQDRQFILSSKKLLLSDSGFYLCAWSSGPSTEAFFGQGTRLTVV.

This chain links TRBV20-1 with TRBJ1-1; no clear D gene. The CDR3 sequence is 11 residues long. The V end was cut by 1 base, the J end by 8 bases, with 8 bases between. CDR1 is DFQATT, CDR2 SNEGSKA, per germline (reference sequence). CDR3 residues: CSARGPKEAFF. The CDR3 DNA is TGCAGTGCTAGAGGGCCTAAAGAAGCTTTCTTT.

V usage is TRBV7-2 and J usage is TRBJ1-2; 11 bases are a match to TRBD1. Trimming cost V 1 base and J 8 bases; bases outside gene matches: 0. The CDR3 has 13 residues. CDR1 and CDR2 from the germline V gene are SGHTA and FQGNSA. CDR3 residues: CASSLGDRGGYTF. The CDR3 region has the DNA TGTGCCAGCAGCTTAGGGGACAGGGGGGGCTACACCTTC.

This clonotype was counted only a few times. The chain joins TRBV20-1 to TRBJ1-1; weak D call: TRBD1 (5 bases). CDR3 length equals 13 residues. Trimming took 6 bases from V and 5 from J, leaving 16 bases between them. Per germline, CDR1 DFQATT and CDR2 SNEGSKA (reference sequence). The CDR3 DNA reads TGCAGTGCCAAAGTGGGGGGAAGGACTGAAGCTTTCTTT. Residues: CSAKVGGRTEAFF.

The chain carries TRBV18 and TRBJ2-1; 8 nucleotides align to TRBD2. Germline CDR1 reads KGHSH; CDR2 reads LQKENI. Unmatched junction bases numbered 5, after V lost 6 bases and J lost 7 bases. The CDR3 totals 13 residues. The CDR3 coding sequence is TGTGCCAGCTCTCGGGAGGGCCAGAATGAGCAGTTCTTC. This translates into CASSREGQNEQFF.

This chain joins TRBV20-1 and TRBJ2-4; TRBD2 might be the D (7 bases). V shed 6 bases and J shed 8 bases, with 17 bases lying between them. The CDR3 totals 13 residues. Looked up from germline, CDR1 is DFQATT and CDR2 is SNEGSKA (reference sequence). CDR3 in DNA: TGCAGTGCGACGAGGGGGGGGGAAGACATTCAGTACTTC. Residues: CSATRGGEDIQYF.

The chain has TRBV24-1 and TRBJ2-1; 8 bases are a match to TRBD1. The junction had 4 bases not matched to a gene; V was cut back by 5 bases and J by 2 bases. Germline loops: CDR1 KGHDR, CDR2 SFDVKD. The CDR3 is 15 amino acids. As DNA, the CDR3 is TGTGCCACCAGTGGTTGGACAGGGACCTACAATGAGCAGTTCTTC. Protein sequence: CATSGWTGTYNEQFF.

The rearrangement links TRBV11-2 to TRBJ2-7; D is undetermined. The CDR3 loop spans 14 amino acids. Germline CDR1 SGHAT, CDR2 FQNNGV. Between the trimmed V and J ends, which lost 2 bases and 0 bases, there was a span of 8 bases. In DNA form, the CDR3 reads TGTGCCAGCAGCTTATTTAGGAACTCCTACGAGCAGTACTTC. As protein: CASSLFRNSYEQYF.